This TCR beta chain originates from a study of blood T cell repertoires in COVID-19. CDR3 length: 17 amino acids. Germline CDR1 SGHAT, CDR2 FQNNGV. V was clipped by 5 bases and J by 4 bases; unmatched bases: 9. This table comes from immunoSEQ multiplex PCR, and its TCRdb copy is limited to in-frame clones, with some not included. Of 250,000 to 350,000 clones in the sample, around 80% are singletons; the top ten hold around 1.2%. The chain uses TRBV11-2 and TRBJ2-1, with 12 nucleotides matching TRBD2. The TCR sequence derives from a woman in her fifties or sixties with acute or convalescent COVID-19. Sequencing was carried out using peripheral blood. CDR3 coding DNA: TGTGCCAGCAGCCCAAGAAGACTAGCGGGGGAATACAATGAGCAGTTCTTC. Translation: CASSPRRLAGEYNEQFF.